The next 25 T cell receptor beta chains were all read from a single sample in a study of blood T cells in healthy people across ages. Using a J-beta primer mix together with a sample-barcoded 5' primer, a second PCR was run for roughly 7 to 12 cycles. TCRdb redid the calling of the 5' RACE reads with MiXCR, one entry per CDR3 protein. There are around 800,000 distinct CDR3 sequences in the sample; 25% to 30% occur only once, and less than 3.5% lies in the top ten. This same sample was also part of a study on T cells of mothers and their children.

The sample comprised blood. All receptors derive from a boy aged 10-17 years in good health.

The chain combines TRBV12-3 or TRBV12-4 with TRBJ2-1; 7 bases map to TRBD2. TRBJ2-5 explains the end of the DNA better; the J call may be wrong. The CDR3 consists of 14 residues. The CDR3: CASRDPLAAETQYF. The DNA of the CDR3 is TGTGCCAGCAGGGACCCCCTAGCGGCGGAGACCCAGTACTTC.

The rearrangement links TRBV29-1 to TRBJ2-5; 8 bases match TRBD2. The CDR3 has 17 residues. V dropped 4 bases and J dropped 4; count of bases not matched to a gene: 17. Looked up from germline, CDR1 is SQVTM and CDR2 is ANQGSEA. CDR3 loop: CSVVGLAQTAGGETQYF. CDR3 sequence (DNA): TGCAGCGTTGTCGGGCTAGCGCAAACCGCGGGAGGAGAGACCCAGTACTTC.

This clonotype was recorded a few times. The V and J genes are TRBV3-1 and TRBJ2-5, with 9 bases that match TRBD2. Matching the DNA end better, TRBJ2-1 makes the J call doubtful. CDR1 LGHDT and CDR2 YNNKEL come from the germline V gene (reference sequence). The CDR3 runs 15 residues. This CDR3 is CASSQVSGGSYLQFF. The CDR3, as DNA: TGTGCCAGCAGCCAAGTCAGCGGGGGGAGTTACCTTCAGTTCTTC.

The chain is built from TRBV7-2 and TRBJ2-6; no clear D gene. The CDR3 spans 17 residues. Trimming pared 5 bases from V and 0 bases from J, leaving 14 bases between. Germline loops: CDR1 SGHTA, CDR2 FQGNSA. In DNA, the CDR3 is TGTGCCAGCAGCCGCGGAGAACAGCACTCTGGGGCCAACGTCCTGACTTTC. Protein sequence: CASSRGEQHSGANVLTF.

This clonotype was counted a few times. This sequence joins TRBV9 and TRBJ2-1; D is tentatively TRBD1 or TRBD2 (5 bases each). The V end was cut by 0 bases, the J end by 9 bases, with 16 bases between. The CDR3 is 15 amino acids. Germline lookup yields CDR1 SGDLS and CDR2 YYNGEE. CDR3 DNA sequence: TGTGCCAGCAGCGTAGCCTACTACCCAGGGACTGAGCAGTTCTTC. This encodes CASSVAYYPGTEQFF. The variable domain in full, completed from reference TRBV9 and TRBJ2-1, reads DSGVTQTPKHLITATGQRVTLRCSPRSGDLSVYWYQQSLDQGLQFLIQYYNGEERAKGNILERFSAQQFPDLHSELNLSSLELGDSALYFCASSVAYYPGTEQFFGPGTRLTVL.

A few counts support this clonotype. The chain joins TRBV4-2 to TRBJ2-1, with 7 bases matching TRBD2. Trimming took 3 bases from V and 0 from J; bases not matched to a gene: 5. The CDR3 covers 16 residues. Germline CDR1 is LGHNA and CDR2 is YNFKEQ. The CDR3 DNA follows: TGTGCCAGCAGCCATGACCGGGACTACTCCTACAATGAGCAGTTCTTC. It codes for CASSHDRDYSYNEQFF.

The rearrangement joins TRBV6-1 to TRBJ2-5, with TRBD2 identical over 9 bases. CDR1 MNHNS and CDR2 SASEGT come from the germline V gene. The ends lost 2 bases at V and 2 bases at J; junction bases unmatched: 3. The CDR3 length is 15 residues. CDR3 DNA sequence: TGTGCCAGCAGTGAACGGCGGGGGGGACAAGAGACCCAGTACTTC. Amino acids: CASSERRGGQETQYF.

There are a few counts of this clonotype. This sequence joins TRBV12-3 or TRBV12-4 and TRBJ1-4, with D unclear. This CDR3 has 16 residues. V dropped 5 bases and J dropped 7 bases, with 20 bases sitting between them. The chain's CDR3 is CASSASESGRTEKLFF. CDR3 DNA sequence: TGTGCCAGCAGTGCCTCCGAGTCTGGTCGAACTGAAAAACTGTTTTTT.

In this sample, this clonotype turned up a few times. The chain uses TRBV18 and TRBJ1-2, with TRBD1 matching over 8 bases. V lost 0 bases and J lost 2; bases outside the gene matches: 5. The CDR3 contains 16 residues. Germline assignment: CDR1 KGHSH and CDR2 LQKENI. The CDR3: CASSPPGGTGNYGYTF. In DNA form, the CDR3 reads TGTGCCAGCTCACCACCGGGAGGGACAGGCAACTATGGCTACACCTTC.

V is TRBV27 and J is TRBJ2-7; no firm D call. Germline-derived CDR1 and CDR2 are MNHEY and SMNVEV (reference sequence). The CDR3 sequence is 16 residues long. The V end lost 1 base, the J end lost 3 bases, and 16 bases lay between the germline ends. Here the CDR3 reads CASSLFGLNNDYEQYF. The CDR3 DNA is TGTGCCAGCAGTTTATTCGGTCTCAACAATGACTACGAGCAGTACTTC.

This sequence joins TRBV27 and TRBJ2-7, with no clear D. The V end lost 2 bases, the J end lost 9 bases, and 14 bases lay between the germline ends. The germline V gene has CDR1 MNHEY and CDR2 SMNVEV (reference sequence). The CDR3 is 13 residues long. The CDR3 DNA sequence: TGTGCCAGCAGTTTAGGGTACAGCTCAACGCAGTACTTC. It encodes CASSLGYSSTQYF.

Only a few counts were recorded for this clonotype. The chain combines TRBV28 with TRBJ2-1; D is uncertain. Looked up from germline, CDR1 is MDHEN and CDR2 is SYDVKM. This CDR3 is built from 16 residues. V lost 9 bases, J lost 5 bases, and 23 bases lay in between. The CDR3 region has the DNA TGTGCCAGGGCTCATTGGTGCGCCACTAATAACAATGAGCAGTTCTTC. It encodes CARAHWCATNNNEQFF.

This clonotype was recorded at least ten times. The chain combines TRBV10-3 with TRBJ2-7; 9 bases map to TRBD2. This CDR3 region has 16 residues. Germline CDR1 and CDR2: ENHRY and SYGVKD. The ends lost 2 bases at V and 6 bases at J; junction bases unmatched: 11. In DNA form, the CDR3 reads TGTGCCATCAGTGAGGGAAGGCGGGGGGGGGAGATCGAGCAGTACTTC. It yields the protein CAISEGRRGGEIEQYF.

This clonotype was detected only a few times. At one end, the junction sequence differs from germline, possibly due to a read error. The chain is built from TRBV6-5 and TRBJ2-1; unclear D gene. Germline V gene sequence: CDR1 MNHEY, CDR2 SVGAGI. This CDR3 has 14 amino acids. The CDR3 coding sequence is TGTGCCTGCAGGCCCTCCGAGAGATACAATGAGCAGTTCTTC. It is translated as CACRPSERYNEQFF.

This clonotype has just one count. The chain uses TRBV5-6 and TRBJ2-7; D unresolved. Trimming removed 6 bases at V and 0 bases at J, with 13 bases between. The CDR3 covers 14 residues. CDR1 is SGHDT and CDR2 is YYEEEE in the germline V gene. For the CDR3, the DNA is TGTGCCAGCACCAGACGCACGGGCTCCTACGAGCAGTACTTC. Protein product: CASTRRTGSYEQYF.

The gene calls are TRBV2 and TRBJ2-7; 9 bases agree with TRBD1. The CDR3 is made up of 14 amino acids. The junction had 8 bases not matched to a gene; V was cut back by 5 bases and J by 6 bases. CDR1 SNHLY and CDR2 FYNNEI come from the germline V gene. CDR3 region: CASSFDRGLGEQYF. The CDR3 DNA reads TGTGCCAGCAGTTTCGACAGGGGGTTGGGCGAGCAGTACTTC.

The chain recombines TRBV20-1 with TRBJ1-4, with 8 positions matching TRBD1. The CDR3 is made up of 15 amino acids. CDR1 and CDR2 from the germline V gene are DFQATT and SNEGSKA (reference sequence). V was pared by 0 bases and J by 7 bases, with 7 bases of the junction left unmatched. DNA of the CDR3: TGCAGTGCTAGAGACAACGACAGGGGTGCTGAAAAACTGTTTTTT. Translating gives CSARDNDRGAEKLFF.

The CDR3 nucleotides read TGCGCCAGCAGCCCGCGGGGGTGGGGAACAGATACGCAGTATTTT. This sequence encodes CASSPRGWGTDTQYF. The chain carries TRBV4-1 and TRBJ2-3; 7 nucleotides match TRBD2. Germline V gene lookup returns CDR1 MGHRA and CDR2 YSYEKL. Trimming removed 4 bases from V and 3 bases from J; junction bases left unmatched: 7. CDR3 length equals 15 residues.

The rearrangement uses TRBV12-3 or TRBV12-4 and TRBJ2-7; 7 bases fit TRBD2. This CDR3 has 15 amino acids. Trimming removed 6 bases from V and 1 base from J; junction bases left unmatched: 9. The CDR3 sequence is CASSRGLVSSYEQYF. Here the CDR3 DNA reads TGTGCCAGCAGCAGAGGACTAGTTTCTTCCTACGAGCAGTACTTC.

The genes are TRBV7-2 and TRBJ2-1; D not certain. V lost 5 bases and J lost 4, with 6 bases in between. The CDR3 has 12 amino acids. Germline lookup yields CDR1 SGHTA and CDR2 FQGNSA. The CDR3 nucleotides are TGTGCCAGCAGCGAGTGGTACAATGAGCAGTTCTTC. Amino acid sequence: CASSEWYNEQFF.

This clonotype was seen more than once but under ten times. This chain uses TRBV6-1 with TRBJ2-5; TRBD2 might be the D (5 bases). Germline V gene lookup returns CDR1 MNHNS and CDR2 SASEGT. Trimming took off 8 bases at V and 2 bases at J, with 12 bases between the two ends. The CDR3 sequence is 13 residues long. In nucleotides, the CDR3 is TGTGCCAGCGGGAGACTGGAACAAGAGACCCAGTACTTC. It encodes CASGRLEQETQYF.

This clonotype was observed a few times. The rearrangement uses TRBV6-6 and TRBJ2-1, with 9 positions matching TRBD1. CDR1 and CDR2 from the germline V gene are MNHNY and SVGAGI (reference sequence). The CDR3 extends over 16 amino acids. Trimming at V came to 7 bases and at J to 7 bases, leaving 14 bases not matched to a gene. The CDR3 DNA reads as TGTGCCAGCAAGGACTTCGGGACAGGGCCCCTGAATGAGCAGTTCTTC. The encoded protein is CASKDFGTGPLNEQFF.

This chain joins TRBV11-2 and TRBJ2-1; D is possibly TRBD1 or TRBD2 (5 bases each). Germline V lookup: CDR1 SGHAT, CDR2 FQNNGV. Deletions cut 5 bases from V and 4 bases from J, with 15 bases between. The CDR3 is made up of 15 amino acids. The CDR3 DNA is TGTGCCAGCAGCCCGACCCGGGACCCATACAATGAGCAGTTCTTC. Translation: CASSPTRDPYNEQFF.

This clonotype was seen a few times. The V gene is TRBV15, the J gene TRBJ2-5; TRBD2 agrees at 7 bases. The CDR3 is made up of 15 amino acids. CDR1 is LNHNV and CDR2 is YYDKDF in the germline V gene (reference sequence). The ends lost 6 bases at V and 1 base at J; junction bases unmatched: 8. CDR3 in amino acids: CATRDWGGSQETQYF. CDR3 in DNA: TGTGCCACCAGGGACTGGGGCGGGAGCCAAGAGACCCAGTACTTC.

This clonotype was seen a handful of times. The gene calls are TRBV27 and TRBJ1-2; 8 bases line up with TRBD1. The V gene end was trimmed by 5 bases and the J gene end by 3 bases; junction bases not matched to a gene: 11. The CDR3 consists of 16 residues. The germline V gene has CDR1 MNHEY and CDR2 SMNVEV (reference sequence). In DNA, the CDR3 is TGTGCCAGCAGTATCACCGGGACAGGAGCCCACTATGGCTACACCTTC. Translation: CASSITGTGAHYGYTF.